This T cell receptor beta chain was found in a study of CD8+ T cells in alopecia areata. Study information: Administration of oral tofacitinib to treated patients was at 5 to 10 mg twice daily. A 6-month off-drug phase came after tofacitinib, which had lasted 6 to 18 months.

Treatment specified: oral pan-JAK inhibitor, 5-10 mg twice daily. cDNA reverse transcribed from extracted RNA served as the sequencing template. Clones were read by immunoSEQ multiplex PCR, and TCRdb kept only the in-frame ones, dropping some. The table records 150,000 to 200,000 clones, 50% to 75% of them present only once. The V gene's germline CDR1 is LGHNA and CDR2 YNFKEQ. The V and J ends lost 3 bases and 5 bases, in that order; junction bases with no gene match: 2. This CDR3 has 14 amino acids. The genes are TRBV4-2 and TRBJ2-3, with TRBD2 matching over 10 bases. The input for sequencing was CD4+ T cells sorted from blood, taken between weeks 55 and 65, from a patient treated with tofacitinib. This clonotype was obtained from a human donor with alopecia areata. The CDR3 DNA reads TGTGCCAGCAGCCACACTAGCGGGATAGATACGCAGTATTTT. It yields the protein CASSHTSGIDTQYF.